This T cell receptor (beta chain) was sequenced for a study of control samples from healthy donors and cancer patients. Some clones are missing from TCRdb's copy, which holds only in-frame ones; the method was immunoSEQ multiplex PCR. Among 190,000 or so clones listed, 80% to 95% were seen once. The count of this clone is one. This CDR3 contains 13 residues. Germline-derived CDR1 and CDR2 are SNHLY and FYNNEI. Trimming at V came to 6 bases and at J to 3 bases, leaving 4 bases not matched to a gene. Material: blood. The sequence was collected from a man aged 18 to 30 in good health. This chain links TRBV2 with TRBJ2-5, with TRBD1 identical over 7 bases. CDR3: CASSRQGEETQYF. Written as DNA, the CDR3 is TGTGCCAGCAGCCGACAGGGCGAAGAGACCCAGTACTTC.